Listed here are 28 T cell receptor beta chains from one sample, sequenced in a study of T-cell memory formation after mild COVID-19. TCRdb reanalysed the 5' RACE reads using MiXCR and keeps one entry per CDR3 protein. Here the sample spans about 360,000 distinct CDR3 sequences, under 15% being singletons. Sequencing was carried out using PBMCs or a T cell subset sorted from them (not recorded which). These receptors came from a man aged 18 to 30 who had mild COVID-19 (a few samples of this study predate the infection). Cell type and time point are not known.

This chain connects TRBV6-6 to TRBJ1-2; D is undetermined. Germline CDR1 and CDR2: MNHNY and SVGAGI (reference sequence). The CDR3 contains 14 residues. Trimming removed 11 bases at V and 0 bases at J, with 16 bases between. The CDR3 loop is CAPENRAANYGYTF. CDR3 nucleotides: TGTGCCCCAGAGAATCGGGCAGCTAACTATGGCTACACCTTC.

This clonotype came up a few times. This chain uses TRBV5-1 with TRBJ1-2; TRBD1 is a possible D gene (6 bases). This CDR3 contains 13 residues. V lost 7 bases to trimming and J lost 7 bases, with 17 bases between them. Germline V gene sequence: CDR1 SGHRS, CDR2 YFSETQ. The CDR3 region is CASALDSEGGYTF. CDR3 DNA sequence: TGCGCCAGCGCCCTGGACAGCGAAGGTGGCTACACCTTC.

This clonotype was detected only a few times. This rearrangement joins TRBV3-1 to TRBJ2-1; TRBD2 aligns across 11 bases. Germline assignment: CDR1 LGHDT and CDR2 YNNKEL (reference sequence). This CDR3 has 16 residues. J gave up 6 bases and V 2 bases, and 6 bases lay outside the gene matches. CDR3 nucleotide sequence: TGTGCCAGCAGCCAACATAGCGGGGGGGCCACCAATGAGCAGTTCTTC. Its translation is CASSQHSGGATNEQFF.

The CDR3 sequence: CASTLAGGPLGANVLTF. In nucleotides, the CDR3 is TGTGCCAGTACCCTAGCGGGGGGCCCCCTGGGGGCCAACGTCCTGACTTTC. This chain joins TRBV7-2 and TRBJ2-6, with TRBD2 matching 11 bases. Germline V gene data show CDR1 as SGHTA and CDR2 as FQGNSA. The CDR3 contains 17 residues. The trim removed 9 bases at V and 4 bases at J, leaving 11 bases unmatched.

This clonotype has just a few counts. V gene TRBV28 combines with J gene TRBJ2-3; D unresolved. Germline loops: CDR1 MDHEN, CDR2 SYDVKM. Between the trimmed V and J ends, which lost 5 bases and 1 base, there was a span of 16 bases. This CDR3 has 16 residues. CDR3 residues: CASSPSRLGGTDTQYF. The DNA for the CDR3 is TGTGCCAGCAGTCCCTCCCGGTTGGGTGGCACAGATACGCAGTATTTT. The full variable domain, with the rest looked up from reference TRBV28 and TRBJ2-3, is DVKVTQSSRYLVKRTGEKVFLECVQDMDHENMFWYRQDPGLGLRLIYFSYDVKMKEKGDIPEGYSVSREKKERFSLILESASTNQTSMYLCASSPSRLGGTDTQYFGPGTRLTVL.

This clonotype was found a few times. This chain uses TRBV12-3 or TRBV12-4 with TRBJ2-7; tentative D call: TRBD2 (7 bases). This CDR3 comprises 14 residues. Deletions cut 2 bases from V and 5 bases from J, with 13 bases between. The CDR3 spells CASSLRGAGDEQYF. CDR3 DNA: TGTGCCAGCAGTTTACGGGGGGCAGGCGACGAGCAGTACTTC.

The rearrangement uses TRBV11-1 and TRBJ1-1, with D unclear. This CDR3 contains 14 residues. From germline, CDR1 is SGHAT and CDR2 FQDESV (reference sequence). Trimming shortened V by 5 bases and J by 6 bases, and 16 bases separated the two germline ends. CDR3 in amino acids: CASSRAGSRSEAFF. In DNA, the CDR3 is TGTGCCAGCAGCAGGGCGGGATCACGGTCTGAAGCTTTCTTT. Full variable domain (outside the CDR3, taken from reference TRBV11-1 and TRBJ1-1): EAEVAQSPRYKITEKSQAVAFWCDPISGHATLYWYRQILGQGPELLVQFQDESVVDDSQLPKDRFSAERLKGVDSTLKIQPAELGDSAMYLCASSRAGSRSEAFFGQGTRLTVV.

The chain couples TRBV30 to TRBJ1-2, with D possibly TRBD1 on 5 matching bases. Trimming removed 3 bases at V and 8 bases at J, with 19 bases between. Germline CDR1 is GTSNPN and CDR2 is SVGIG (reference sequence). The CDR3 has 14 amino acids. CDR3 nucleotide sequence: TGTGCCTGGAGGGGCCCGGGGCAGCTCCACGGCTACACCTTC. Its translation is CAWRGPGQLHGYTF.

This clonotype has a handful of counts. J is TRBJ2-1 and V is TRBV12-3 or TRBV12-4; 8 bases fit TRBD2. CDR3 length equals 15 residues. After removal of 3 bases from V and 9 bases from J, the junction contained 10 bases not matched to a gene. DNA of the CDR3: TGTGCCAGCAGTTTTCGGACTAGCCCCCAGGGTGAGCAGTTCTTC. Translating gives CASSFRTSPQGEQFF.

The chain employs TRBV5-1 and TRBJ1-1; D ambiguous. Germline CDR1 is SGHRS and CDR2 is YFSETQ. The V end was cut by 0 bases, the J end by 5 bases, with 11 bases between. The CDR3 sequence is 14 residues long. CDR3 in amino acids: CASSLDSGKTEAFF. As DNA, the CDR3 is TGCGCCAGCAGCTTGGATTCGGGGAAGACTGAAGCTTTCTTT.

The chain couples TRBV7-2 to TRBJ2-5; no clear D gene. CDR3 length: 15 amino acids. Trimming took 1 base from V and 5 from J, leaving 14 bases between them. Germline CDR1 reads SGHTA; CDR2 reads FQGNSA. CDR3 amino acids: CASSLDSNPLETQYF. The CDR3 nucleotides are TGTGCCAGCAGCTTAGATTCTAATCCCCTGGAGACCCAGTACTTC.

This clonotype was detected a few times. This rearrangement joins TRBV5-8 to TRBJ2-2; TRBD1 matches 7 bases. In germline, CDR1 is SGHTS, CDR2 YDEGEE. CDR3 length equals 15 residues. V lost 5 bases and J lost 5; bases outside the gene matches: 9. As DNA, the CDR3 is TGTGCCAGCAGGCGCACAGGGGTTGTGACCGGGGAGCTGTTTTTT. Amino acids: CASRRTGVVTGELFF.

The chain links TRBV20-1 to TRBJ1-4; no reliable D call. V shed 7 bases and J shed 2 bases, with 17 bases lying between them. This CDR3 has 15 amino acids. Germline lookup yields CDR1 DFQATT and CDR2 SNEGSKA (reference sequence). CDR3 DNA: TGCAGTGTCCGGAAAGGCCCGGGGACTAATGAAAAACTGTTTTTT. Protein sequence: CSVRKGPGTNEKLFF.

This rearrangement joins TRBV18 to TRBJ2-4; 7 bases fit TRBD1. V shed 0 bases, J shed 0 bases, and the junction held 2 bases outside the gene matches. The CDR3 is 16 amino acids. Germline CDR1 reads KGHSH; CDR2 reads LQKENI. CDR3 residues: CASSPPGQLAKNIQYF. The CDR3, as DNA: TGTGCCAGCTCACCACCGGGACAGCTAGCCAAAAACATTCAGTACTTC. Looking up the rest from reference TRBV18 and TRBJ2-4 gives the full variable domain: NAGVMQNPRHLVRRRGQEARLRCSPMKGHSHVYWYRQLPEEGLKFMVYLQKENIIDESGMPKERFSAEFPKEGPSILRIQQVVRGDSAAYFCASSPPGQLAKNIQYFGAGTRLSVL.

The table lists this clonotype with a few counts. The rearrangement joins TRBV7-6 to TRBJ2-7; D possibly corresponds to TRBD1 (5 bases). The germline CDR1 and CDR2 sequences are SGHVS and FNYEAQ. The CDR3 runs to 14 residues. With 1 base removed from V and 3 bases from J, the gap between germline ends came to 10 bases. CDR3 amino acids: CASSLEDSSYEQYF. Written as DNA, the CDR3 is TGTGCCAGCAGCTTAGAAGACAGCAGCTACGAGCAGTACTTC.

DNA for the CDR3: TGTGCCAGCTCGCCCGGGACCCTGGCCGGTCAGCCCCAGCATTTT. Translated, it gives CASSPGTLAGQPQHF. The chain links TRBV18 to TRBJ1-5, with a tentative D call TRBD1 (5 bases). The V end was cut by 6 bases, the J end by 6 bases, with 18 bases between. The CDR3 runs 15 residues. Germline CDR1 reads KGHSH; CDR2 reads LQKENI. Complete variable domain (other parts from reference TRBV18 and TRBJ1-5): NAGVMQNPRHLVRRRGQEARLRCSPMKGHSHVYWYRQLPEEGLKFMVYLQKENIIDESGMPKERFSAEFPKEGPSILRIQQVVRGDSAAYFCASSPGTLAGQPQHFGDGTRLSIL.

As for this clonotype: A much bigger clone sits one base away, suggesting this may be a read error. The chain is built from TRBV7-2 and TRBJ2-3; TRBD2 matches 7 bases. The CDR3 has 17 residues. Per the germline V gene, CDR1 is SGHTA and CDR2 is FQGNSA. CDR3 amino acids: CSSSLARPGLPTDTQYF. In DNA form, the CDR3 reads TGTTCCAGCAGCTTAGCGCGGCCGGGACTACCCACAGATACGCAGTATTTT.

This clonotype was seen a few times. The chain combines TRBV15 with TRBJ2-1; D is possibly TRBD2 (7 bases). V gave up 8 bases and J gave up 6 bases, with 11 bases separating them. This CDR3 is 12 amino acids long. Germline CDR1 is LNHNV and CDR2 is YYDKDF (reference sequence). The CDR3 region has the DNA TGTGCCACCGACGCGGGGGCCAATGAGCAGTTCTTC. Protein sequence: CATDAGANEQFF.

This clonotype was recorded a few times. The chain joins TRBV12-3 or TRBV12-4 to TRBJ2-7, with a tentative D call TRBD2 (5 bases). The CDR3 is 14 residues long. V was pared by 3 bases and J by 6 bases, with 15 bases between. The CDR3 DNA follows: TGTGCCAGCAGTTTCGGAGAGGGCTCCCGCGAGCAGTACTTC. The encoded protein is CASSFGEGSREQYF.

V and J are TRBV11-3 and TRBJ2-5; D is unclear. Trimming removed 2 bases from V and 7 bases from J, with 8 bases in between. This CDR3 is built from 12 residues. Germline values: CDR1 SGHNT, CDR2 YENEEA. The DNA of the CDR3 is TGTGCCAGCAGCTTATTCGAAGGGACCCAGTACTTC. This sequence encodes CASSLFEGTQYF.

This clonotype was counted between two and nine times. The J gene is TRBJ1-1, the V gene TRBV12-3 or TRBV12-4, with 9 positions matching TRBD1. Trimming removed 6 bases from V and 8 bases from J; junction bases left unmatched: 13. There are 15 residues in the CDR3. The DNA of the CDR3 is TGTGCCAGCAGCCCGCGGGACAGGGTTTTCTTGGAAGCTTTCTTT. This encodes CASSPRDRVFLEAFF.

The V and J genes are TRBV2 and TRBJ2-7, with 13 bases lining up with TRBD2. V was clipped by 3 bases and J by 3 bases; unmatched bases: 5. From germline, CDR1 is SNHLY and CDR2 FYNNEI. This CDR3 is built from 16 residues. CDR3 region: CASSEVGTSGVYEQYF. CDR3 nucleotides: TGTGCCAGCAGTGAGGTTGGGACTAGCGGGGTCTACGAGCAGTACTTC.

J is TRBJ1-2 and V is TRBV7-3; TRBD1 might be the D (6 bases). Germline values: CDR1 SGHTA, CDR2 FQGTGA. V lost 4 bases, J lost 8 bases, and 14 bases lay in between. The CDR3 has 13 amino acids. The CDR3: CASSYDRNEGYTF. The CDR3 region has the DNA TGTGCCAGCAGCTACGACAGGAATGAGGGCTACACCTTC.

This clonotype was detected a few times. This chain links TRBV4-3 with TRBJ2-2; 8 bases agree with TRBD1. The trim removed 3 bases at V and 0 bases at J, leaving 9 bases unmatched. The CDR3 sequence is 18 residues long. In germline, CDR1 is LGHNA, CDR2 YSLEER. The CDR3 sequence is CASSQELLTGANTGELFF. CDR3 nucleotide sequence: TGCGCCAGCAGCCAGGAGCTCTTGACAGGGGCGAACACCGGGGAGCTGTTTTTT.

J is TRBJ2-7 and V is TRBV18; 7 bases map to TRBD1. The CDR3 spans 13 residues. Germline V gene data show CDR1 as KGHSH and CDR2 as LQKENI. V was clipped by 6 bases and J by 4 bases; unmatched bases: 6. The CDR3 loop is CASSPGTVYEQYV. In DNA, the CDR3 is TGTGCCAGCTCCCCCGGGACAGTGTACGAGCAGTACGTC.

This chain connects TRBV19 to TRBJ1-3; D is uncertain. CDR3 length: 14 residues. CDR1 is LNHDA, CDR2 SQIVND, per germline (reference sequence). Trimming took 5 bases from V and 0 from J, leaving 8 bases between them. CDR3 DNA sequence: TGTGCCAGTAGTCGGAGGCCCTCTGGAAACACCATATATTTT. It codes for CASSRRPSGNTIYF.

This clonotype was counted between two and nine times. The genes are TRBV5-1 and TRBJ2-3; D gene uncertain. Per germline, CDR1 SGHRS and CDR2 YFSETQ. Trimming removed 1 base from V and 2 bases from J, with 11 bases in between. The CDR3 has 15 residues. CDR3 in DNA: TGCGCCAGCAGCTTGTACGGCGGATTCACAGATACGCAGTATTTT. This translates into CASSLYGGFTDTQYF.

This clonotype was counted ten times or more. The chain recombines TRBV6-6 with TRBJ1-2; TRBD1 matches at 9 bases. CDR1 and CDR2 from the germline V gene are MNHNY and SVGAGI (reference sequence). This CDR3 spans 13 amino acids. V lost 6 bases and J lost 8; bases outside the gene matches: 7. CDR3 nucleotides: TGTGCCAGCAGGCCGGGACAGGGATACGGCTACACCTTC. Its protein product is CASRPGQGYGYTF.